The sample holds a few counts of the clone carrying this TCR beta chain. Its antigen is undetermined. This sample is drawn from a study of T cells after yellow fever vaccination. 5'RACE template switching produced TCR cDNA carrying a universal primer site and UMIs. TCRdb called the 5' RACE reads again in MiXCR, with one record for every CDR3 protein. This table holds roughly 500,000 distinct CDR3 sequences, approximately 21% found once. Whole-study results and caveats: It was a weaker secondary response, yet one that peaked faster, at day 5 versus 15. At around 96% for CD4 and about 87% for CD8, most primary-vaccination clones showed up again after the booster.

This CDR3 has 15 residues. The V and J ends lost 5 bases and 5 bases respectively, with 19 bases between them. CDR1 and CDR2 (germline): SGHNT, YYREEE (reference sequence). The chain couples TRBV5-4 to TRBJ2-5, with D possibly matching TRBD2 (5 bases). The origin of this receptor is a man aged 25-45 years who received the YFV17D yellow fever vaccine. The sample was PBMCs, taken 15 days after the yellow fever booster vaccination. Here the CDR3 reads CASSSRSGRGETQYF. Written as DNA, the CDR3 is TGTGCCAGCAGTTCCCGCAGTGGGAGAGGGGAGACCCAGTACTTC.